The clone carrying this TCR delta chain was found a few times. This CDR3 is 18 amino acids long. The J segment lost 1 base and the V segment lost 1 base, leaving 3 bases of the junction unmatched. Germline V CDR1 and CDR2: GEAIGNYY, EKD. These data come from a study of gamma-delta chains in newborns, infants, children. About the study: Innate gammadelta T cells reportedly expand polyclonally right after birth, driven by microbial exposure, per the title.

TCRdb redid the clone calls on the reads with CATT. The table includes 8,500 to 13,000 delta-chain clones, approximately 9.5% detected once. Sequences were obtained from blood. This TCR came from a child who was a newborn, infant or young child, either healthy, febrile or measles-vaccinated (not recorded which). The rearrangement links TRDV2 to TRDJ3; 10 bases agree with TRDD3. CDR3 coding DNA: TGTGCCTGTGACACTGGGGGATACCAATCCTGGGACACCCGACAGATGTTTTTC. Translating gives CACDTGGYQSWDTRQMFF.